This TCR beta chain was recovered during a study of blood T cell repertoires in COVID-19. Looking at the study overall: The United States, Italy and Spain supplied acute and convalescent COVID-19 samples. The cDNA or gDNA used as material had been derived from T cells, B-cell-depleted T cells, or PBMCs.

Source study methods: By means of reference gene primer amplification, nucleated cell counts were estimated. TCRdb's copy holds only in-frame clones and misses some; the assay was immunoSEQ multiplex PCR. V, J and clone size are taken as reported in that table, and D and trimming were inferred from the DNA itself. The sample lists 120,000 or so clones, 60% to 85% seen once, with 2.3% in the top ten. Per the germline V gene, CDR1 is MDHEN and CDR2 is SYDVKM. This CDR3 is built from 14 residues. V trimming: 5 bases; J trimming: 3 bases; junction bases outside the gene matches: 4. The clonotype comes from a man aged 70-80 years with acute or convalescent COVID-19. The rearrangement joins TRBV28 to TRBJ1-2; 9 nucleotides match TRBD1. Sample: peripheral blood. This CDR3 reads CASSLGQGDYGYTF. CDR3 sequence (DNA): TGTGCCAGCAGTCTGGGACAGGGCGACTATGGCTACACCTTC.